The sequence of this T cell receptor beta chain was determined in a study of blood T cell repertoires in COVID-19. Study overall: Sites across the United States, Italy and Spain contributed samples from acute and convalescent COVID-19.

The protocol was immunoSEQ multiplex PCR, while the TCRdb copy is restricted to in-frame clones and leaves out a portion. The sample consists of about 330,000 clones, 85% to 90% of them appearing once. The V and J ends lost 2 bases and 4 bases, in that order; junction bases with no gene match: 5. This CDR3 comprises 15 residues. Per germline, CDR1 SGDLS and CDR2 YYNGEE. The sequence came from a young woman who had recovered from COVID-19. The chain carries TRBV9 and TRBJ1-2; 10 positions agree with TRBD1. Input material: PBMCs or T cells enriched from blood (not recorded which). CDR3 protein: CASSVAGTGVYGYTF. The CDR3 DNA is TGTGCCAGCAGCGTGGCTGGGACAGGGGTCTATGGCTACACCTTC.